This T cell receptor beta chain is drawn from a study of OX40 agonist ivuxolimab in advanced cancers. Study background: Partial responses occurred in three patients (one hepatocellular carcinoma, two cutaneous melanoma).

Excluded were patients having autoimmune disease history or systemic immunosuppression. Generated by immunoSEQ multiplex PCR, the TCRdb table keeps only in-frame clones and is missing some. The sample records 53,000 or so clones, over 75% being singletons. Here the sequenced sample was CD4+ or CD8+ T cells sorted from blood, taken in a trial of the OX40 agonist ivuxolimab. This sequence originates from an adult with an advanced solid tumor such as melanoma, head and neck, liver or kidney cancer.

DNA of the CDR3: TGCGCCAGCAGTGTGGCAGATGAGCAGTTCTTC. Protein: CASSVADEQFF. The rearrangement joins TRBV10-1 to TRBJ2-1; D gene ambiguous. The germline gives CDR1 WNHNN, CDR2 SYGVQD (reference sequence). The ends were cut back, 4 bases at V and 8 bases at J, with 6 bases in the middle. This CDR3 has 11 residues.